This T cell receptor (beta chain) was found in a study of blood T cell repertoires in COVID-19. Study-wide background: Recovery among Cohort 3 donors was established by two negative PCRs, clearance, or symptom resolution.

Trimming took 4 bases from V and 7 from J; bases not matched to a gene: 10. The CDR3 consists of 16 residues. Original methodology: Estimation of nucleated cell counts relied on the amplification of reference gene primers. Repertoires were generated with immunoSEQ multiplex PCR, while TCRdb's copy carries only in-frame clones and drops some. V, J and clone size reflect that table, while D and trimming were determined from the DNA. The data show about 270,000 clones, more than 70% seen once. The specimen sequenced was PBMCs or T cells enriched from blood (not recorded which). J is TRBJ2-1 and V is TRBV5-3; 11 bases align to TRBD2. TRBV5-3 has ORF status, its function being uncertain. The sequence was collected from an older woman in a cohort exposed to, infected with or recovered from COVID-19 (not recorded which). Written as DNA, the CDR3 is TGTGCCAGAAGCCCCGGGACTAGCGGTCCTCGGAATGAGCAGTTCTTC. Translation gives CARSPGTSGPRNEQFF.